This T cell receptor beta chain was retrieved from a study of blood T cell repertoires in COVID-19 (dated by TCRdb to 2018 to 2021). With respect to the entire study: Samples covering the acute and convalescent phases of COVID-19 were provided by collaborators in the United States, Italy and Spain. The material from the prospective study consisted of cDNA or gDNA derived from T cells, B-cell-depleted T cells, or PBMCs. Deeply sampled blood TCRbeta repertoires from subjects exposed to, actively infected with, or recovered from COVID-19 were included in the dataset. The repertoires were released in a freely available public database intended as a resource for research on the immune response to SARS-CoV-2. Samples were obtained from the ongoing ImmuneRACE study (first 160 participants) and from 1,254 subjects provided by 6 global collaborators. A de-identified subject ID, COVID-19 status, age in years and sex were almost always included in the sample metadata. Where available, HLA class I and class II types were taken from metadata supplied by the sample provider and were not determined by assay-based typing.

Here is what the overall study found, with its caveats: The quantity of clinical and demographic metadata differed by source and by participant and was supplied without curation.

V sheds 4 bases and J sheds 0 bases, leaving 6 bases between their ends. Inclusive of the bounding cysteine and phenylalanine, the CDR3 is 13 residues long. Just the 39-base CDR3 DNA is kept, in frame starting at base 1. Via the germline V gene, CDR1 is ENHRY and CDR2 SYGVKD. Comment on this clone: Its antigen is not yet known. Base qualities were left out, and no much larger clone turns up one base away.

The immunoSEQ Assay, a bias-controlled multiplex PCR, was used to amplify TCRbeta CDR3 regions from genomic DNA. The original pipeline was this. The number of nucleated cells in each sample was estimated by amplification of reference gene primers within the assay. To quantify the absolute abundance of each unique TCRbeta CDR3 rearrangement, sequence reads were collapsed and filtered. Productive Simpson clonality was computed per sample as the square root of Simpson's diversity index over productive rearrangements. TCRdb's version of the immuneACCESS table is confined to in-frame rearrangements and falls short of the full clone set. An unresolved V gene accounts for under half of the shortfall where checked; the remainder is of unknown origin. D and trimming come from the DNA, and the V and J calls and clone size come from that table. A total of about 270,000 clones appear in this sample, roughly 86% of them only once. The ten largest clones capture roughly 8.5% of the sample.

Collaborating institutions collected whole blood in K2EDTA tubes following their own protocols. Collaborator samples were shipped for TCRbeta analysis as frozen whole blood, isolated PBMCs, or DNA extracted from either sample type. The sample comprised peripheral blood. The rearrangement joined TRBV10-3 to TRBJ1-1, and TRBD1 may be the D gene, going by 5 matching bases. The source of this sequence is a man aged 40-50 years with active or convalescent COVID-19. The CDR3 corresponds to CAISGGVNTEAFF. DNA sequence: TGTGCCATCAGTGGGGGGGTGAACACTGAAGCTTTCTTT.